The rows below give T cell receptor beta chains drawn from one sample of a study of T cells in Graves' hyperthyroidism and ophthalmopathy. MiXCR was run by TCRdb on the multiplex PCR reads, yielding one entry per CDR3 protein. The table includes some 250,000 distinct CDR3 sequences, less than 15% detected once. The sample consisted of blood. The receptors stem from a woman aged 40 to 50 with Graves' hyperthyroidism that later progressed to Graves' ophthalmopathy. Each CDR3 is given with its conserved first and last residue. A D gene is named only where the DNA matches it firmly. Not every row has a clone size; where given, it reads once, few, many or a size class.

>TRBV24-1|TRBJ2-3|many|TRBD1|16
CATSDPGQGGTDTQYF
TGTGCCACCAGTGACCCAGGACAGGGCGGCACAGATACGCAGTATTTT
>TRBV27|TRBJ2-1|NA|TRBD1|16
CASSLRVAGGYNEHFF
TGTGCCAGCAGTTTAAGGGTGGCAGGGGGCTACAATGAGCACTTCTTC
>TRBV7-8|TRBJ1-4|many|NA|15
CASSLIGQGAEKLFF
TGTGCCAGCAGCTTAATCGGCCAGGGCGCTGAAAAACTGTTTTTT
>TRBV14|TRBJ2-5|once|NA|15
CASSQVSPLQETQYF
TGTGCCAGCAGCCAAGTTAGCCCCCTTCAAGAGACCCAGTACTTC
>TRBV4-1|TRBJ2-1|NA|NA|16
CASSQDVAVSYNEQFF
TGCGCCAGCAGCCAAGATGTGGCAGTCTCCTACAATGAGCAGTTCTTC
>TRBV27|TRBJ2-7|many|NA|14
CASSFSRSSYEQYF
TGTGCCAGCAGTTTCAGCAGGAGCTCCTACGAGCAGTACTTC
>TRBV6-1|TRBJ1-1|many|NA|15
CASSEIVGVGTEAFF
TGTGCCAGCAGTGAAATTGTGGGGGTTGGAACTGAAGCTTTCTTT
>TRBV7-9|TRBJ1-4|many|TRBD1|15
CASSLGDRSVEKLFF
TGTGCCAGCAGCTTAGGGGACAGATCTGTTGAAAAACTGTTTTTT
>TRBV28|TRBJ2-5|NA|NA|12
CASSPRIETQYF
TGTGCCAGCAGCCCACGGATCGAGACCCAGTACTTC
>TRBV7-9|TRBJ2-3|many|TRBD2|18
CASSLLVGLAEVRDTQYF
TGTGCCAGCAGCTTACTGGTGGGACTAGCAGAGGTACGAGATACGCAGTATTTT
>TRBV5-1|TRBJ2-5|few|NA|15
CASSSGPGQQETQYF
TGCGCCAGCAGCTCCGGCCCGGGACAACAAGAGACCCAGTACTTC
>TRBV7-8|TRBJ2-1|many|TRBD2|16
CASSSLAGGRWNEQFF
TGTGCCAGCAGCTCGTTAGCGGGAGGACGGTGGAATGAGCAGTTCTTC
>TRBV2|TRBJ2-1|many|TRBD2|14
CASMLAGGYNEQFF
TGTGCCAGCATGCTAGCGGGAGGGTACAATGAGCAGTTCTTC
>TRBV12-3/TRBV12-4|TRBJ1-2|many|NA|15
CASSLNNRDHYGYTF
TGTGCCAGCAGTTTGAACAACAGGGACCACTATGGCTACACCTTC
>TRBV5-1|TRBJ2-3|many|NA|12
CASSLSSDTQYF
TGCGCCAGCAGCTTGTCGTCAGATACGCAGTATTTT
>TRBV11-2|TRBJ2-5|many|NA|15
CASSFRLGFQETQYF
TGTGCCAGCAGCTTTCGATTGGGATTTCAAGAGACCCAGTACTTC
>TRBV3-1|TRBJ1-1|NA|NA|12
CASSQGRNEAFF
TGTGCCAGCAGCCAAGGACGAAACGAAGCTTTCTTT
>TRBV19|TRBJ2-7|few|NA|13
CASGQGISYGQYF
TGTGCCAGTGGACAAGGTATCTCCTACGGGCAGTACTTC
>TRBV6-1|TRBJ1-2|many|TRBD1|14
CASSEQGAVGGYTF
TGTGCCAGCAGTGAACAGGGGGCGGTCGGTGGCTACACCTTC
>TRBV6-2/TRBV6-3|TRBJ2-7|many|NA|15
CASSYDGGVDYEQYF
TGTGCCAGCAGTTACGATGGAGGGGTGGACTACGAGCAGTACTTC
>TRBV18|TRBJ2-7|many|NA|13
CASSPEDNYEQYF
TGTGCCAGCTCACCGGAGGACAACTACGAGCAGTACTTC
>TRBV11-2|TRBJ1-4|many|NA|15
CASRGFRRTREKLFF
TGTGCCAGCAGAGGGTTCCGGAGGACTCGAGAAAAACTGTTTTTT
>TRBV28|TRBJ2-5|NA|TRBD2|13
CASRAGGQETQYF
TGTGCCAGCAGAGCGGGAGGACAAGAGACCCAGTACTTC
>TRBV7-9|TRBJ1-1|many|NA|12
CASSPRGNEAFF
TGTGCCAGCAGCCCCCGCGGGAATGAAGCTTTCTTT
>TRBV18|TRBJ2-7|many|TRBD1|15
CASSYDRGQPYEQYF
TGTGCCAGCTCATATGACAGGGGGCAACCCTACGAGCAGTACTTC
>TRBV2|TRBJ1-1|many|TRBD1|15
CASRPTGGLGTEAFF
TGTGCCAGCAGACCGACAGGGGGGTTAGGCACTGAAGCTTTCTTT
>TRBV2|TRBJ2-5|NA|TRBD2|21
CASSEDQTSAAGTGTRGTQYF
TGTGCCAGCAGTGAAGATCAAACTAGCGCGGCGGGGACCGGGACTCGAGGGACCCAGTACTTC
>TRBV7-9|TRBJ2-3|many|NA|17
CASSKFEWVVGTDTQYF
TGTGCCAGCAGCAAGTTTGAATGGGTCGTGGGTACAGATACGCAGTATTTT
>TRBV10-3|TRBJ2-7|NA|NA|12
CAIMTETYEQYF
TGTGCCATCATGACAGAGACCTACGAGCAGTACTTC
>TRBV28|TRBJ1-1|many|TRBD1|16
CASSTRQGPIPTEAFF
TGTGCCAGCAGTACCCGACAGGGGCCTATTCCCACTGAAGCTTTCTTT
>TRBV24-1|TRBJ2-1|many|TRBD1|14
CATSDPKGANEQFF
TGTGCCACCAGTGATCCAAAGGGGGCCAACGAGCAGTTCTTC
>TRBV15|TRBJ2-1|many|NA|15
CATSRDRLVYNEQFF
TGTGCCACCAGCAGAGATAGGCTAGTCTACAATGAGCAGTTCTTC
>TRBV20-1|TRBJ2-3|NA|TRBD1|14
CSARERGRADTQYF
TGCAGTGCTAGAGAAAGGGGGCGCGCAGATACGCAGTATTTT
>TRBV4-1|TRBJ2-5|many|TRBD2|16
CASSQIPGLAEETQYF
TGCGCCAGCAGCCAGATCCCGGGACTAGCGGAAGAGACCCAGTACTTC
>TRBV7-3|TRBJ2-1|NA|TRBD2|17
CASSLHSSGLANNEQFF
TGTGCCAGCAGCTTACACTCCAGCGGACTAGCGAACAATGAGCAGTTCTTC
>TRBV28|TRBJ2-5|many|NA|15
CASSTTDWGQETQYF
TGTGCCAGCAGTACGACTGATTGGGGGCAAGAGACCCAGTACTTC